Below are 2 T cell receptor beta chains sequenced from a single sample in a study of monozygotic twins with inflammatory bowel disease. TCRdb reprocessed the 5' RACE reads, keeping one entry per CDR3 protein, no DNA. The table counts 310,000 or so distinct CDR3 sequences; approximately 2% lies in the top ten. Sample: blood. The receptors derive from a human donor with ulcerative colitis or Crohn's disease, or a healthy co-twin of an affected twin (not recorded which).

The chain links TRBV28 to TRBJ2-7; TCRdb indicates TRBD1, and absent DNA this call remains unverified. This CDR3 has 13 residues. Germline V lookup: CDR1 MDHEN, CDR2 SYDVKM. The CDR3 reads CASRTGGIYEQYF.

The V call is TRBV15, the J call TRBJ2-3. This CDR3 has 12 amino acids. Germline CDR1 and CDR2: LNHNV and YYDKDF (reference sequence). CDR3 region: CATSREGKVQYF.